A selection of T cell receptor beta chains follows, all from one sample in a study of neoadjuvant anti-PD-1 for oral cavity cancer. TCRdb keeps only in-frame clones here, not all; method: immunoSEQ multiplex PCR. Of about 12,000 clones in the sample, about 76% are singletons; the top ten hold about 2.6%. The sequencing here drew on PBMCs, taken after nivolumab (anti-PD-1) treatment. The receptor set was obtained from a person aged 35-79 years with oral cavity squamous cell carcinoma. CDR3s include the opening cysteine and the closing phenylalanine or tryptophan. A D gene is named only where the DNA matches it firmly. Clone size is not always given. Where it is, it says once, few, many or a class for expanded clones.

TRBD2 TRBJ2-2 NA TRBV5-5 TGTGCCAGCAGCCCCCTGGGGAGGGTTAACACCGGGGAGCTGTTTTTT CASSPLGRVNTGELFF
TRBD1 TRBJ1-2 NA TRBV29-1 TGCAGCGTGTCAGGGGGAGCTTCCTATGGCTACACCTTC CSVSGGASYGYTF
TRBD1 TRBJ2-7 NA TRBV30 TGTGCCTGGACCGAAACAGGGGGCGAAAAGGCCTACGAGCAGTACTTC CAWTETGGEKAYEQYF
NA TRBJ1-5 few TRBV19 TGTGCCAGTAGTTCCGTACAGGTCAACCTAGGTCAGCCCCAGCATTTT CASSSVQVNLGQPQHF
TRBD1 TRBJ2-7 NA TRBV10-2 TGCGCCAGCAGGGACAGGGACGAGCAGTACTTC CASRDRDEQYF
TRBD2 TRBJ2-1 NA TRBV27 TGTGCCAGCAGTCGAGCGGGAGTAGTCCATGAGCAGTTCTTC CASSRAGVVHEQFF
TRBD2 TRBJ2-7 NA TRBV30 TGTGCCTGGACTAGCGGGGGAGCCTACGAGCAGTACTTC CAWTSGGAYEQYF
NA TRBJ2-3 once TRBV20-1 TGCAGTGCCCACACAGATACGCAGTATTTT CSAHTDTQYF
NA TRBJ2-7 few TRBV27 TGTGCCAGCAGTTCGGGGGCAGGAGGGGCACTATACGAGCAGTACTTC CASSSGAGGALYEQYF
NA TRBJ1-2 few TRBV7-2 TGTGCCAGCAGCCCGCCAGGGAGAACTAACTATGGCTACACCTTC CASSPPGRTNYGYTF
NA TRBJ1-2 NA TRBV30 TGTGCCTGGAGTCTCGGACCAAGGGGACGTGGCTACACCTTC CAWSLGPRGRGYTF
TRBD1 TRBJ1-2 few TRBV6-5 TGTGCCAGCAGTTACGGGCAGGGGGTGATCTATGGCTACACCTTC CASSYGQGVIYGYTF